This T cell receptor beta chain comes out of a study of CD8 T cells in ankylosing spondylitis. Study observations and caveats: In ankylosing spondylitis patients, matched synovial fluid reportedly showed significant enrichment of disease-linked clones. The disease-linked clones had a CD8+ phenotype and low blood frequencies. A TCR beta motif made of several highly homologous variants seemed typical of ankylosing spondylitis blood.

Using its own MiXCR run on the 5' RACE reads, TCRdb lists one record per CDR3 protein. The data show hundreds of thousands of distinct CDR3 sequences, 12% seen once. Deletions cut 2 bases from V and 4 bases from J, with 7 bases between. The length of the CDR3 is 13 residues. Germline-derived CDR1 and CDR2 are MNHNS and SASEGT. Worth noting for this clonotype: Antigen specificity is unknown.

V gene TRBV6-1 combines with J gene TRBJ2-3, with D possibly matching TRBD1 (6 bases). The TCR originated in a male donor with ankylosing spondylitis. Material for sequencing was blood, either unsorted or a sorted T cell fraction (not recorded which). CDR3 in DNA: TGTGCCAGCAGTGAAACAGGGTCAGATACGCAGTATTTT. Protein sequence: CASSETGSDTQYF.